Listed here are 6 T cell receptor beta chains from one sample, sequenced in a study of blood T cell repertoires in COVID-19 (TCRdb year 2020). Libraries were constructed by the immunoSEQ multiplex PCR assay. The immuneACCESS repertoire file appears here via TCRdb, limited to in-frame rearrangements. These files lack a portion of the clones; in checked studies, under half of the deficit traces to unresolved V genes, and the cause of the others is not known. In all, the sample holds roughly 140,000 clones, and roughly 86% of those were seen once. The top ten hold over 9.5% of the sample. The sample taken for sequencing was peripheral blood. The origin of the receptors is a man between 50 and 59 years old with active or convalescent COVID-19.

The genes are TRBV29-1 and TRBJ1-2; 12 bases map to TRBD1. This CDR3 contains 16 residues. V dropped 5 bases and J dropped 2; count of bases not matched to a gene: 9. Per germline, CDR1 SQVTM and CDR2 ANQGSEA. The CDR3, as DNA: TGCAGCGTTCCCTGGGACAGGGGGCTAAAAAACTATGGCTACACCTTC. Its protein is CSVPWDRGLKNYGYTF.

The chain couples TRBV3-1 (or the pseudogene TRBV3-2) to TRBJ1-2; D is unclear. CDR1 is LGHDT and CDR2 is YNNKEL in the germline V gene (reference sequence). CDR3 size: 13 residues. Trimming took 7 bases from V and 4 from J, leaving 13 bases between them. The CDR3 nucleotides are TGTGCCAGCACTACCGCAGCGGGCTATGGCTACACCTTC. Translating gives CASTTAAGYGYTF.

This clone was found once. The rearrangement joins TRBV7-9 to TRBJ2-7; D is possibly TRBD1 (7 bases). Between the trimmed V and J ends, which lost 4 bases and 3 bases, there was a span of 13 bases. Germline V gene data show CDR1 as SEHNR and CDR2 as FQNEAQ (reference sequence). CDR3 size: 14 residues. CDR3 in DNA: TGTGCCAGCAGCTCGGGGGACAGCTTCTACGAGCAGTACTTC. Its translation: CASSSGDSFYEQYF.

The V and J genes are TRBV28 and TRBJ1-2; no firm D call. The CDR3 loop spans 14 amino acids. CDR1 and CDR2 from the germline V gene are MDHEN and SYDVKM. V lost 5 bases to trimming and J lost 4 bases, with 14 bases between them. CDR3 bases: TGTGCCAGCAGTCCCGGTACCGCCTCCTATGGCTACACCTTC. It yields the protein CASSPGTASYGYTF.

The V gene is TRBV28, the J gene TRBJ1-5, with 10 bases identical to TRBD1. The CDR3 consists of 13 residues. CDR1 MDHEN and CDR2 SYDVKM come from the germline V gene. V lost 7 bases and J lost 7; bases outside the gene matches: 4. CDR3 in DNA: TGTGCCAGCATGGACAGGGGGAGACAGCCCCAGCATTTT. Translating gives CASMDRGRQPQHF.

The chain recombines TRBV19 with TRBJ2-7; a weak D match, TRBD2 (6 bases). Trimming took off 5 bases at V and 3 bases at J, with 20 bases between the two ends. The CDR3 runs to 16 residues. Germline V CDR1 and CDR2: LNHDA, SQIVND (reference sequence). DNA of the CDR3: TGTGCCAGTAGTTCACAACTTTGGGGGGAGAACTACGAGCAGTACTTC. It codes for CASSSQLWGENYEQYF.